This T cell receptor (beta chain) came from a study of T cell responses to AZD1222 COVID-19 vaccine. At the level of the study: Second doses at about 4 or about 12 weeks were pooled. General observations from the study: Sampling that yielded the repertoires occurred only after the peak T cell response. Among those given AZD1222, only six were seropositive at baseline. Recipients of two AZD1222 doses showed rising Spike-specific TCR breadth and depth.

Details on this clone: The antigen remains unidentified.

The CDR3 sequence is 13 residues long. CDR1 is SQVTM, CDR2 ANQGSEA, per germline. The V gene lost 3 bases and the J gene lost 3 bases, with 9 bases spanning the gap. Profiled with immunoSEQ multiplex PCR; TCRdb holds only in-frame clones, not every one. The top ten hold approximately 2.5% of the sample, which has some 170,000 clones, approximately 90% seen once. The clonotype was recovered from an adult in good health. The chain employs TRBV29-1 and TRBJ1-3, with D tentatively TRBD1 (5 bases). The sample here was peripheral blood, taken on day 0 of AZD1222 vaccination. The CDR3 is CSVEVQVGNTIYF. The DNA of the CDR3 is TGCAGCGTTGAGGTACAGGTTGGAAACACCATATATTTT.